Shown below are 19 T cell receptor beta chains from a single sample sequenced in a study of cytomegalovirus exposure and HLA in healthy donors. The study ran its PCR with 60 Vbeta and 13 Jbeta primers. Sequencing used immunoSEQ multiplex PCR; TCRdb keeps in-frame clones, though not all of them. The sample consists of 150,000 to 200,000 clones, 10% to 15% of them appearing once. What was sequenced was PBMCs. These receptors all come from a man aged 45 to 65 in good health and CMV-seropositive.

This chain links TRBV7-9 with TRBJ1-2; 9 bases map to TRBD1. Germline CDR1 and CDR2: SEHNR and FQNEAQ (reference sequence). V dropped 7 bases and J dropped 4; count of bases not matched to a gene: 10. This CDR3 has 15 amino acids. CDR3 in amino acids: CASTQQGASVYGYTF. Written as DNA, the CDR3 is TGTGCCAGCACCCAACAGGGGGCGTCGGTCTATGGCTACACCTTC. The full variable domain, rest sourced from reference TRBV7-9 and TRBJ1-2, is DTGVSQNPRHKITKRGQNVTFRCDPISEHNRLYWYRQTLGQGPEFLTYFQNEAQLEKSRLLSDRFSAERPKGSFSTLEIQRTEQGDSAMYLCASTQQGASVYGYTFGSGTRLTVV.

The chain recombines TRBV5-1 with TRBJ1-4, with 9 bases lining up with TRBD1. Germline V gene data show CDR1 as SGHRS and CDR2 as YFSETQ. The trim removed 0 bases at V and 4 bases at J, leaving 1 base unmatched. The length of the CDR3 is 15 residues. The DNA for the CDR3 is TGCGCCAGCAGCTTGGGGACAGGGGTTAATGAAAAACTGTTTTTT. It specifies CASSLGTGVNEKLFF.

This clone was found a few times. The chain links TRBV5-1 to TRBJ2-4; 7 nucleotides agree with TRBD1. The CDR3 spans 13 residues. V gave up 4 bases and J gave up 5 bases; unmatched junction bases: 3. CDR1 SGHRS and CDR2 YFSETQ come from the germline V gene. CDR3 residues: CASSVGTENIQYF. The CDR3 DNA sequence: TGCGCCAGCAGCGTGGGGACAGAAAACATTCAGTACTTC.

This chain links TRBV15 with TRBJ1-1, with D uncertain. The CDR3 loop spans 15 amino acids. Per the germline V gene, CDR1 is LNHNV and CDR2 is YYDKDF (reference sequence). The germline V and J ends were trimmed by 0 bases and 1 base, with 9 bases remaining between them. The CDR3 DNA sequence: TGTGCCACCAGCAGAGAGACTTACGCGAACACTGAAGCTTTCTTT. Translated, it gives CATSRETYANTEAFF. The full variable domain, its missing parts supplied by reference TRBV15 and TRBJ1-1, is DAMVIQNPRYQVTQFGKPVTLSCSQTLNHNVMYWYQQKSSQAPKLLFHYYDKDFNNEADTPDNFQSRRPNTSFCFLDIRSPGLGDTAMYLCATSRETYANTEAFFGQGTRLTVV.

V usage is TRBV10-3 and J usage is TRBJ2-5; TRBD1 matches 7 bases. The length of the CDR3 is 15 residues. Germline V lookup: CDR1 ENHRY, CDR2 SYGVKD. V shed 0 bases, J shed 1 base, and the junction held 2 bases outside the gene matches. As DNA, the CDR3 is TGTGCCATCAGTGAGTCCAGGGGGAGCCAAGAGACCCAGTACTTC. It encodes CAISESRGSQETQYF.

The CDR3 region has the DNA TGCGCCAGCAGCTTGGCCGGGGGAGATCGGGTTAACTATGGCTACACCTTC. Translation: CASSLAGGDRVNYGYTF. The V call is TRBV5-1, the J call TRBJ1-2; perhaps TRBD1 as D (5 bases). The V gene lost 0 bases and the J gene lost 1 base, with 16 bases spanning the gap. The CDR3 is made up of 17 amino acids. Germline assignment: CDR1 SGHRS and CDR2 YFSETQ.

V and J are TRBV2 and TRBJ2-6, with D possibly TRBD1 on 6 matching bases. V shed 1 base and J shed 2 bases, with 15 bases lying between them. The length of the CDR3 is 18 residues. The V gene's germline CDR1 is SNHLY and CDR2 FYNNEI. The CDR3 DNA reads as TGTGCCAGCAGTGAAGGTGCTTTGAAGGGGGCTGGGGCCAACGTCCTGACTTTC. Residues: CASSEGALKGAGANVLTF.

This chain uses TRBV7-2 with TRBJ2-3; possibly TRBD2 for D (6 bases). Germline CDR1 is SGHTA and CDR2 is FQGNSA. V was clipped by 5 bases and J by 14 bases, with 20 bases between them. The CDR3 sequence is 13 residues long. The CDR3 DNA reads TGTGCCAGCAGCACCCGTTTGGGACTCTCGCTGTATTTT. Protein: CASSTRLGLSLYF.

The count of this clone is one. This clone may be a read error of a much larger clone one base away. The DNA for the CDR3 is TGTGCCAGCAGCAATGACAGGGACACTGAAGCTTTCTTT. It codes for CASSNDRDTEAFF. This chain connects TRBV5-5 to TRBJ1-1; 7 bases are a match to TRBD1. Per germline, CDR1 SGHKS and CDR2 YYEKEE (reference sequence). V dropped 4 bases and J dropped 3; count of bases not matched to a gene: 3. There are 13 residues in the CDR3.

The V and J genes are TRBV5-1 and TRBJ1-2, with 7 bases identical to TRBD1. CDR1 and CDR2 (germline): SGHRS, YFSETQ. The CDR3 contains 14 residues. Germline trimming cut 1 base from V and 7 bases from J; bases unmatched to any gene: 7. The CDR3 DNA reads TGCGCCAGCAGCTTGTATACAGGGGCTGCTGGCTACACCTTC. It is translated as CASSLYTGAAGYTF. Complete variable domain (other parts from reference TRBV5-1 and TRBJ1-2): KAGVTQTPRYLIKTRGQQVTLSCSPISGHRSVSWYQQTPGQGLQFLFEYFSETQRNKGNFPGRFSGRQFSNSRSEMNVSTLELGDSALYLCASSLYTGAAGYTFGSGTRLTVV.

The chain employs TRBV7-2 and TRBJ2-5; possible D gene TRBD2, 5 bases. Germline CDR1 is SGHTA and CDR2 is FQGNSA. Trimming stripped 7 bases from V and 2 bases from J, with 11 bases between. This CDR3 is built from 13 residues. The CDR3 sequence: CASTLRTQETQYF. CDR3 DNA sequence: TGTGCCAGCACCCTTAGGACTCAAGAGACCCAGTACTTC.

Here the CDR3 reads CASSLGTSGGYYEQYF. Written as DNA, the CDR3 is TGTGCCAGCAGCTTAGGGACTAGCGGGGGATACTACGAGCAGTACTTC. The chain joins TRBV7-6 to TRBJ2-7; 13 nucleotides align to TRBD2. The CDR3 covers 16 residues. Looked up from germline, CDR1 is SGHVS and CDR2 is FNYEAQ. The J segment lost 3 bases and the V segment lost 1 base, leaving 3 bases of the junction unmatched.

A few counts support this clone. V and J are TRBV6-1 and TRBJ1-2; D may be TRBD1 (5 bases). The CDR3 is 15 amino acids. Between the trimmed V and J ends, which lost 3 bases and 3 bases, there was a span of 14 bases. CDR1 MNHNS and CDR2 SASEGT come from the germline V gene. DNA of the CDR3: TGTGCCAGCAGTGACGACAGTTTCGAAGACTATGGCTACACCTTC. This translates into CASSDDSFEDYGYTF.

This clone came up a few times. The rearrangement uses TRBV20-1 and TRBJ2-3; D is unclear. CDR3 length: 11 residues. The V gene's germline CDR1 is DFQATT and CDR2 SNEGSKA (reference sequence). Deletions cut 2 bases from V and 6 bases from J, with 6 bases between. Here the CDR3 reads CSARYGDTQYF. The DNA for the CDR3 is TGCAGTGCTAGATACGGGGATACGCAGTATTTT.

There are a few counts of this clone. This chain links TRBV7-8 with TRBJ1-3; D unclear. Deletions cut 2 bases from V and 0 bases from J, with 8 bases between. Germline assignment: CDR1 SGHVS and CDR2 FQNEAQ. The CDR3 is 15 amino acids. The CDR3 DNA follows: TGTGCCAGCAGCTTACAGTCTAGCTCTGGAAACACCATATATTTT. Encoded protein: CASSLQSSSGNTIYF.

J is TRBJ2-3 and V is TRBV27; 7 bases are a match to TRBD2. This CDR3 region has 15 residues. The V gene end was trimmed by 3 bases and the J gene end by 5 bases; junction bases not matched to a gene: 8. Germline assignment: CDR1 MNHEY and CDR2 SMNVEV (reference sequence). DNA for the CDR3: TGTGCCAGCAGTTTTGGGGGGGTCCGTGGAGATACGCAGTATTTT. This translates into CASSFGGVRGDTQYF.

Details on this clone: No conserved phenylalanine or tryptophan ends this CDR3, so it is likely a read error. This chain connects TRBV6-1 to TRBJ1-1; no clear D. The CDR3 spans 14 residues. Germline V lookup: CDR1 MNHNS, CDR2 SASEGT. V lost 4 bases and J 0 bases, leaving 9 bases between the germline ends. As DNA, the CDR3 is TGTGCCAGCAGTGTTGGGAGGGTGAACACTGAAGCTTTCGTT. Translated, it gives CASSVGRVNTEAFV.

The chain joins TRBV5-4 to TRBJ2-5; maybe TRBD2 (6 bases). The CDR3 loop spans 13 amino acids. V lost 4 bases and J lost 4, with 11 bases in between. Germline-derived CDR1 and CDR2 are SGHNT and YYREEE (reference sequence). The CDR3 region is CASSVDGRETQYF. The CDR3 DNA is TGTGCCAGCAGCGTGGACGGGAGAGAGACCCAGTACTTC.

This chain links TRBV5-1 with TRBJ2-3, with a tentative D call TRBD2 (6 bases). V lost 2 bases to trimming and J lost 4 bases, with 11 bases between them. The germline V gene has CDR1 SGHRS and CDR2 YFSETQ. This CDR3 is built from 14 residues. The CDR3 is CASSLNSGPDTQYF. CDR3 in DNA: TGCGCCAGCAGCTTAAATAGCGGACCAGATACGCAGTATTTT.